These T cell receptor beta chains were read from a single sample in a study of neurological immune-mediated disorders. MiXCR was run by TCRdb on the 5' RACE reads, yielding one entry per CDR3 protein. The table shows about 50,000 distinct CDR3 sequences, with approximately 3% occurring only once. Sequencing was carried out using PBMCs. The source is a woman aged 45 to 65 with multiple sclerosis. Both conserved end residues are trimmed from each CDR3.

j_call,v_call,cdr3_aa
TRBJ2-5,TRBV29-1,SGSTGQETQY
TRBJ1-5,TRBV12-3/TRBV12-4,ASSLAQTTNQPQH
TRBJ2-1,TRBV6-5,ASSYYGNEQF
TRBJ2-1,TRBV7-9,ASSPTSGSYNEQF
TRBJ1-2,TRBV29-1,SVEDGSNYGYT
TRBJ2-5,TRBV7-8,ASSRGRTQETQY
TRBJ2-7,TRBV25-1,DSRRTGHEQY
TRBJ2-3,TRBV5-1,ASSLGQGLLTDTQY
TRBJ2-7,TRBV7-9,ASSFQTGAGEQY
TRBJ2-1,TRBV7-8,ASSFETVSNEQF
TRBJ2-7,TRBV7-2,ASSLARRGQLYEQY
TRBJ2-1,TRBV12-3/TRBV12-4,ASSLAEEQF
TRBJ1-4,TRBV7-2,ASSFLTDRLF
TRBJ1-2,TRBV2,ASSEEAAHNYGYT
TRBJ1-1,TRBV7-2,ASSKDPQTEAF
TRBJ2-1,TRBV6-6,ASSYSRASGDNEQF
TRBJ2-7,TRBV28,ASTIQGYEQY
TRBJ1-5,TRBV20-1,SAREARGNQPQH
TRBJ2-7,TRBV12-3/TRBV12-4,ASSLGAGPYEQY
TRBJ2-2,TRBV20-1,SARPTSGGGTGELF
TRBJ2-3,TRBV5-1,ASSLQSSTNTDTQY
TRBJ2-1,TRBV5-1,ASSLWPGGSQGDPGGNEQF
TRBJ2-3,TRBV5-1,ASSLAASGGQDTQY
TRBJ2-7,TRBV10-3,AISDYRESYEQY
TRBJ1-1,TRBV5-1,ASSHSTGMNTEAF
TRBJ2-3,TRBV9,ASSVRQGARGDTQY
TRBJ2-1,TRBV6-5,ASRASGSFDEQF
TRBJ1-6,TRBV20-1,SARQSSYNSPLH
TRBJ2-5,TRBV5-1,ASSPAGAHETQY
TRBJ2-2,TRBV11-2,ASSLLRRASGGPGGELF
TRBJ2-5,TRBV18,ASSPDLSRGVQY
TRBJ1-3,TRBV4-1,ASSPARSSSGNTIY
TRBJ2-7,TRBV28,ASSLLDKGAYEQY
TRBJ1-2,TRBV12-3/TRBV12-4,ASRLQEGYT
TRBJ2-2,TRBV20-1,SARTTGASTGELF
TRBJ2-3,TRBV10-3,AISESIGGYTDTQY
TRBJ1-4,TRBV5-1,ASSLARGSNEKLF
TRBJ2-3,TRBV5-1,ASTSTGPTQY
TRBJ1-2,TRBV20-1,SARDPGPT